This T cell receptor (beta chain) is drawn from a study of shared clonotypes between healthy human individuals. Broader study findings: Since donors were few, the genetic and exposure-history diversity represented was limited.

Points on this clone: Its antigen is currently unknown.

The CDR3 spans 15 residues. V lost 0 bases to trimming and J lost 1 base, with 7 bases between them. The germline V gene has CDR1 SGDLS and CDR2 YYNGEE. The naive CD8 fraction comprised CD45RO-negative cells positively selected for CCR7 and excluded terminally differentiated effector memory CD45RA+ cells. Sequenced by immunoSEQ multiplex PCR; TCRdb stores in-frame clones only, minus some. The sample includes about 1,800,000 clones, just under 95% of them seen just once. The material sequenced was naive CD8+ T cells sorted from blood. This TCR was sampled from a man between 18 and 35 years old in good health. The chain recombines TRBV9 with TRBJ2-2, with a possible D match to TRBD2 (6 bases). Here the CDR3 reads CASSVGGMNTGELFF. The CDR3 bases are TGTGCCAGCAGCGTAGGCGGGATGAACACCGGGGAGCTGTTTTTT. The complete variable domain, with remaining parts taken from reference TRBV9 and TRBJ2-2, reads DSGVTQTPKHLITATGQRVTLRCSPRSGDLSVYWYQQSLDQGLQFLIQYYNGEERAKGNILERFSAQQFPDLHSELNLSSLELGDSALYFCASSVGGMNTGELFFGEGSRLTVL.